The clone carrying this TCR beta chain came up a few times. The data were obtained in a study of cytomegalovirus exposure and HLA in healthy donors. 13 Jbeta primers and 60 Vbeta primers were used for the PCR. Measured with immunoSEQ multiplex PCR; TCRdb has only the in-frame clones, and not every one. The sample holds 85,000 to 130,000 clones; around 75% are singletons and the top ten take 4.8%. The CDR3 has 15 residues. Trimming cost V 5 bases and J 3 bases, with 13 bases left between them. Germline CDR1 reads LNHDA; CDR2 reads SQIVND (reference sequence). Sequenced material: PBMCs. This chain joins TRBV19 and TRBJ1-4; the D gene is possibly TRBD1 (6 bases). The TCR originated in a woman between 18 and 30 years old in good health and CMV-seropositive. The CDR3 region is CASSPRTEPNEKLFF. The CDR3 DNA sequence: TGTGCCAGTAGTCCCCGGACAGAACCTAATGAAAAACTGTTTTTT.